This TCR beta chain was recorded in a study of shared clonotypes between healthy human individuals. Study details: Researchers assigned three CD4 naive, three CD4 memory, two CD8 naive and one CD8 memory plate to each donor. Study-wide results and caveats: Among donors, sharing of clonotypes was expected to be affected by sequencing depth.

Remarks on this clone: Its target is unknown.

Nashville, Tennessee was home to all donors, who were Caucasian adults. The CDR3 totals 12 residues. Trimming pared 3 bases from V and 8 bases from J, leaving 10 bases between. Germline CDR1 reads MDHEN; CDR2 reads SYDVKM. Clones were sequenced by immunoSEQ multiplex PCR, and TCRdb holds only the in-frame ones, with some missing. Of about 2.4 million clones listed, more than 85% were seen once; the top ten hold 0.36%. The chain has TRBV28 and TRBJ1-2, with D uncertain. The sample consisted of naive CD4+ T cells from PBMCs. Noted subset: CD45RA+ positively selected. This sequence originates from a man aged 18 to 29 in good health. Some clones in this sample may be carry-over from other donors' samples. The CDR3 protein is CASSFRRGGYTF. The CDR3 nucleotides are TGTGCCAGCAGTTTCCGAAGAGGCGGCTACACCTTC.